The rows below give T cell receptor beta chains drawn from one sample of a study of early T cells in non-severe SARS-CoV-2 infection. TCRdb re-derived calls from the 5' RACE reads in MiXCR, one entry per CDR3 protein. The sample has 50,000 or so distinct CDR3 sequences; about 5.6% are singletons. The source material was whole blood. These receptors all come from an adult who was a healthcare worker with PCR-confirmed SARS-CoV-2 infection or an uninfected control (not recorded which). Each CDR3 is given with its conserved first and last residue. D genes are given only for firm matches. Clone sizes are given selectively: once, few, many, or a class where the clone is expanded.

V gene	clone size	D gene	J gene	CDR3 protein	CDR3 DNA
TRBV20-1	many	TRBD2	TRBJ2-7	CSALLAVGEQYF	TGCAGTGCTCTACTAGCGGTGGGCGAGCAGTACTTC
TRBV13	few	TRBD1	TRBJ2-7	CASSSATGSDEQYF	TGTGCCAGCAGCTCAGCGACAGGGTCCGACGAGCAGTACTTC
TRBV7-2	many	NA	TRBJ2-5	CASSLQDAETQYF	TGTGCCAGCAGCTTACAGGACGCTGAGACCCAGTACTTC
TRBV29-1	few	NA	TRBJ2-7	CSARTGAGYEQYF	TGCAGCGCAAGGACCGGGGCCGGGTACGAGCAGTACTTC
TRBV3-1	many	NA	TRBJ2-1	CASRPRGPGVSRFF	TGTGCCAGCAGACCGAGAGGGCCCGGTGTTTCCCGGTTCTTC
TRBV4-1	NA	NA	TRBJ2-2	CASSPGANTGELFF	TGCGCCAGCAGCCCGGGAGCGAACACCGGGGAGCTGTTTTTT
TRBV19	NA	NA	TRBJ2-3	CASRSRRDTTDTQYF	TGTGCCAGTAGGTCGAGACGGGATACGACAGATACGCAGTATTTT
TRBV5-5	few	NA	TRBJ1-1	CASSLGIPTEAFF	TGTGCCAGCAGCTTGGGAATCCCCACTGAAGCTTTCTTT
TRBV2	many	TRBD1	TRBJ1-6	CATRGWQGASPLHF	TGTGCCACCCGCGGCTGGCAGGGGGCTTCACCCCTCCACTTT
TRBV3-1	many	NA	TRBJ1-5	CASSQDSHQPQHF	TGTGCCAGCAGCCAAGATTCCCATCAGCCCCAGCATTTT
TRBV7-6	NA	NA	TRBJ2-1	CASSFAGSDNEQFF	TGTGCCAGCAGCTTCGCAGGGAGTGACAATGAGCAGTTCTTC
TRBV5-1	NA	TRBD2	TRBJ2-2	CASSLGLAGSPGTGELFF	TGCGCCAGCAGCTTGGGACTAGCGGGAAGTCCGGGGACCGGGGAGCTGTTTTTT
TRBV7-8	few	TRBD2	TRBJ2-7	CASSLAGSGRAYPYEQYF	TGTGCCAGCAGCTTAGCGGGCAGCGGGAGGGCCTATCCCTACGAGCAGTACTTC
TRBV5-5	NA	NA	TRBJ2-7	CASSWGLRSSYEQYF	TGTGCCAGCAGCTGGGGTTTAAGATCCTCCTACGAGCAGTACTTC
TRBV30	few	NA	TRBJ1-3	CAWSVLGNTIYF	TGTGCCTGGAGTGTACTTGGAAACACCATATATTTT
TRBV14	NA	TRBD1	TRBJ1-1	CASSYRGYRTEAFF	TGTGCCAGCAGCTACAGGGGGTACCGGACTGAAGCTTTCTTT
TRBV20-1	NA	NA	TRBJ2-7	CSAGPPAGPAYEQYF	TGCAGTGCTGGACCCCCGGCGGGACCTGCCTACGAGCAGTACTTC
TRBV18	NA	TRBD1	TRBJ1-1	CASSPFSGTGVTEAFF	TGTGCCAGCTCACCTTTCTCCGGGACAGGGGTCACTGAAGCTTTCTTT
TRBV7-2	many	NA	TRBJ1-3	CASSLGTVLSGNTIYF	TGTGCCAGCAGCTTAGGGACGGTACTCTCTGGAAACACCATATATTTT
TRBV7-2	many	NA	TRBJ2-2	CASSLGRYNTGELFF	TGTGCCAGCAGCTTAGGGCGGTACAACACCGGGGAGCTGTTTTTT
TRBV12-3/TRBV12-4	many	TRBD1	TRBJ1-5	CASSLQGGNQPQHF	TGTGCCAGCAGTTTACAGGGGGGTAATCAGCCCCAGCATTTT
TRBV7-8	few	TRBD2	TRBJ2-3	CASSIIAGGTDTQYF	TGTGCCAGCAGCATCATAGCGGGGGGAACAGATACGCAGTATTTT
TRBV20-1	many	TRBD1	TRBJ2-1	CSATPGQEKVNEQFF	TGCAGTGCTACACCGGGACAGGAGAAGGTGAATGAGCAGTTCTTC
TRBV10-3	NA	NA	TRBJ2-7	CAIRRDPATYEQYF	TGTGCCATCAGGAGGGACCCCGCCACCTACGAGCAGTACTTC
TRBV30	NA	NA	TRBJ1-2	CAWDISNNYGYTF	TGTGCCTGGGACATAAGCAACAACTATGGCTACACCTTC
TRBV6-2/TRBV6-3	many	TRBD2	TRBJ2-5	CASSYVTGGETQYF	TGTGCCAGCAGTTACGTTACGGGGGGAGAGACCCAGTACTTC
TRBV7-2	many	TRBD2	TRBJ2-5	CASILQAGAETQYF	TGTGCCAGCATCTTACAAGCGGGAGCAGAGACCCAGTACTTC
TRBV7-9	few	NA	TRBJ2-7	CASSGSFEQYF	TGTGCCAGCAGCGGTTCATTCGAGCAGTACTTC
TRBV2	NA	NA	TRBJ1-2	CASSPTLGVVYTF	TGTGCCAGCAGTCCGACATTGGGTGTAGTCTACACCTTC
TRBV18	NA	TRBD2	TRBJ2-7	CASSPDSSGRGHEQYF	TGTGCCAGCTCACCCGATTCTAGCGGGAGGGGACACGAGCAGTACTTC
TRBV5-1	NA	TRBD2	TRBJ2-7	CASSPGRVTGGRGLHEQYF	TGCGCCAGCAGTCCCGGCAGGGTGACTGGCGGGAGAGGTTTACACGAGCAGTACTTC
TRBV4-1	few	NA	TRBJ1-2	CASSQEEKSLVYGYTF	TGCGCCAGCAGCCAAGAGGAGAAGTCTCTGGTCTATGGCTACACCTTC
TRBV5-1	few	NA	TRBJ1-1	CASSLLPGRMNTEAFF	TGCGCCAGCAGCTTACTTCCGGGACGTATGAACACTGAAGCTTTCTTT
TRBV30	many	NA	TRBJ2-2	CACSQGSGELFF	TGTGCCTGCAGCCAAGGGTCTGGGGAGCTGTTTTTT
TRBV7-9	many	NA	TRBJ1-1	CASSFLAVGTEAFF	TGTGCCAGCAGCTTTTTGGCGGTGGGCACTGAAGCTTTCTTT
TRBV20-1	many	TRBD1	TRBJ1-5	CSAFPGGRQPQHF	TGCAGTGCCTTCCCAGGGGGTAGGCAGCCCCAGCATTTT
TRBV29-1	many	TRBD1	TRBJ2-5	CSVGDREETQYF	TGCAGCGTGGGGGACAGGGAAGAGACCCAGTACTTC
TRBV20-1	many	NA	TRBJ2-3	CSATWAPTNTQYF	TGCAGTGCCACCTGGGCCCCGACGAATACGCAGTATTTT
TRBV20-1	many	NA	TRBJ2-7	CSARRPSNSYEQYF	TGCAGTGCTAGGCGCCCATCGAACTCCTACGAGCAGTACTTC
TRBV2	few	NA	TRBJ1-6	CATSKTGRPDSPLHF	TGTGCCACCTCCAAGACGGGTCGGCCCGATTCACCCCTCCACTTT